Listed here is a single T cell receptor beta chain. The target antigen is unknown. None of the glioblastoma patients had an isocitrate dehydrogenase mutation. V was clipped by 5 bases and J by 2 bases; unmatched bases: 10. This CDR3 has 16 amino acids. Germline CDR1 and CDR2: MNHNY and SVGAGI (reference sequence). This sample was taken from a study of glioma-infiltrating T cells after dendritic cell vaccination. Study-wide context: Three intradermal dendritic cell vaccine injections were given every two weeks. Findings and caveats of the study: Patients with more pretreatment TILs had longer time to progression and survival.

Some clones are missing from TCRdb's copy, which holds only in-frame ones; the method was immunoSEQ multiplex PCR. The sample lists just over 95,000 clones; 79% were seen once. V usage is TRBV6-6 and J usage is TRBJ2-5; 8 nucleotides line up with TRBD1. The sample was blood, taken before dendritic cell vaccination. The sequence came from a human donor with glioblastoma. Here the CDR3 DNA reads TGTGCCAGCAGTAGAACCCCGGGACAGGCTCAAGAGACCCAGTACTTC. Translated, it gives CASSRTPGQAQETQYF.